This T cell receptor (beta chain) was captured by sequencing in a study of blood T cell repertoires in COVID-19. Study details: The United States, Italy and Spain were the sources of the acute and convalescent COVID-19 samples. PBMCs, B-cell-depleted T cells, or T cells provided the cDNA or gDNA that made up the material.

Original data processing: It was from reference gene primer amplification that nucleated cell counts were estimated. Some clones are missing from TCRdb's copy, which holds only in-frame ones; the method was immunoSEQ multiplex PCR. The V and J calls and clone size were taken over from that table, and D and trimming were inferred from the DNA. Among tens of thousands of clones listed, around 83% were seen once. The CDR3 totals 14 residues. J gave up 6 bases and V 1 base, and 0 bases lay outside the gene matches. Germline assignment: CDR1 MNHNS and CDR2 SASEGT. This receptor was obtained from a man aged 50 or older with active COVID-19. V and J are TRBV6-1 and TRBJ2-1; the match to TRBD1 covers 10 bases. The sequencing input was peripheral blood. The DNA for the CDR3 is TGTGCCAGCAGTGAAGGGACAGGGGGCAATGAGCAGTTCTTC. Residues: CASSEGTGGNEQFF.